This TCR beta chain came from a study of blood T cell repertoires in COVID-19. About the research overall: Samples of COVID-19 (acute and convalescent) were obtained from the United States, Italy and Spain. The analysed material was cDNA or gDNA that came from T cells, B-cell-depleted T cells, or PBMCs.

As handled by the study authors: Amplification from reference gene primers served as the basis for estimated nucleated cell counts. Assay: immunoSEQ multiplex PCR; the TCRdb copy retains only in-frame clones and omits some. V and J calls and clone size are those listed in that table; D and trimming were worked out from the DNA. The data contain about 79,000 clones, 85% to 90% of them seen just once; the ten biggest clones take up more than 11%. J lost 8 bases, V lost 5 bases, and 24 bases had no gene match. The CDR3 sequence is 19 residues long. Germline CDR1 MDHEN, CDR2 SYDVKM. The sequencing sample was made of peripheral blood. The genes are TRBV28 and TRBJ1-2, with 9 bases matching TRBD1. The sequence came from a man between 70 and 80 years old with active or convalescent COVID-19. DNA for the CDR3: TGTGCCAGCAGTCCAACTCTCTATTTACTCGGACAGGGGCGGGACGGCTACACCTTC. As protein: CASSPTLYLLGQGRDGYTF.